Listed below are T cell receptor beta chains from one sample, sequenced in a study of low-dose radiotherapy and immunotherapy resistance in tumors. MiXCR, applied by TCRdb to the reads, yields one record per CDR3 protein. Of 50,000 or so distinct CDR3 sequences in the sample, 20% to 25% were seen once. The source material was PBMCs, sampled after low-dose radiotherapy plus immunotherapy. These receptors were obtained from a male donor with prostate cancer. CDR3s include the opening cysteine and the closing phenylalanine or tryptophan. D genes are given only for firm matches. Rows may omit the clone size; those that give it use once, few, many or a size class.

J	V	size	D	DNA	CDR3
TRBJ2-3	TRBV5-1	-	-	TGCGCCAGCAGCTTGACCGTCGGGGGTCAAGGCACAGATACGCAGTATTTT	CASSLTVGGQGTDTQYF
TRBJ1-2	TRBV9	many	TRBD1	TGTGCCAGCAGCCGTAGTGACAGGGGGGCTAACTATGGCTACACCTTC	CASSRSDRGANYGYTF
TRBJ1-5	TRBV30	many	TRBD1	TGTGCCTGGAGCGCCCGGCCTTGGGACAGCCGATCCTATAGCAATCAGCCCCAGCATTTT	CAWSARPWDSRSYSNQPQHF
TRBJ1-6	TRBV20-1	-	-	TGCAGTGCCACCACTACTGGAGGGAATAATTCACCCCTCCACTTT	CSATTTGGNNSPLHF
TRBJ2-2	TRBV2	many	-	TGTGCCAGCAGTGAATTGGCGGCGAACACCGGGGAGCTGTTTTTT	CASSELAANTGELFF
TRBJ1-1	TRBV5-1	few	-	TGCGCCAGCAGCAGAGGGGACCAGAACACTGAAGCTTTCTTT	CASSRGDQNTEAFF
TRBJ1-6	TRBV14	many	-	TGTGCCAGCAGCCCACCGCCCCGGGGGAACTCACCCCTCCACTTT	CASSPPPRGNSPLHF
TRBJ1-4	TRBV4-3	-	-	TGCGCCAGCAGCCAAGATCGGGATGAAAAACTGTTTTTT	CASSQDRDEKLFF
TRBJ2-7	TRBV9	many	-	TGTGCCAGCGGCGGACAGTACGAGCAGTACTTC	CASGGQYEQYF
TRBJ2-1	TRBV2	many	TRBD1	TGTGCCAGCTCCGAGACAGGGGGCTATGAGCAGTTCTTC	CASSETGGYEQFF
TRBJ2-7	TRBV2	many	-	TGTGCCAGCAGTGAAGCCGGGGGCCTACTAGGGGAGCAGTACTTC	CASSEAGGLLGEQYF
TRBJ2-7	TRBV5-1	many	-	TGCGCCAGCAGCGGGGAATACGAGCAGTACTTC	CASSGEYEQYF
TRBJ1-1	TRBV4-2	-	-	TGTGCCAGCAGAAGTCAGGGAACTGAAGCTTTCTTT	CASRSQGTEAFF
TRBJ2-3	TRBV2	-	-	-	CASTNQTSMYLCASSGEVTDTQYF
TRBJ2-5	TRBV6-1	few	TRBD2	TGTGCCAGCAAGGAGGGACTAGCCGTAGAGACCCAGTACTTC	CASKEGLAVETQYF
TRBJ2-3	TRBV4-3	many	-	TGCGCCAGCAGCCAAGAGGTGCTCTTCAAGGCAGATACGCAGTATTTT	CASSQEVLFKADTQYF
TRBJ2-5	TRBV5-6	many	-	TGTGCCAGCACCATCGGAGAGACCCAGTACTTC	CASTIGETQYF
TRBJ2-3	TRBV5-1	many	-	TGCGCCAGCAGCTTGGAGGGAACCAGCGCAGATACGCAGTATTTT	CASSLEGTSADTQYF
TRBJ2-5	TRBV6-6	many	TRBD1	TGTGCCAGCAGTTACTCGAGGACAGGGGACTCGTACCAAGAGACCCAGTACTTC	CASSYSRTGDSYQETQYF
TRBJ2-5	TRBV28	many	TRBD1	TGTGCCAGCAGGGCAGGGGGATCTCAAGAGACCCAGTACTTC	CASRAGGSQETQYF
TRBJ2-4	TRBV19	many	-	TGTGCCAGTAGTATTCGCAGGGATGGGGGCAAAAACATTCAGTACTTC	CASSIRRDGGKNIQYF
TRBJ2-7	TRBV5-1	many	-	TGCGCCAGCAGCTTGGCGGCCAGGGACGGGAACTACGAGCAGTACTTC	CASSLAARDGNYEQYF
TRBJ2-1	TRBV28	many	TRBD1	TGTGCCAGCAGTAAATTAGGCGGGACAGGGGGCTACAATGAGCAGTTCTTC	CASSKLGGTGGYNEQFF
TRBJ1-5	TRBV30	many	TRBD1	TGTGCCTGGAGTGGCAGGTTTGGGACAGGGGACAATCAGCCCCAGCATTTT	CAWSGRFGTGDNQPQHF
TRBJ2-2	TRBV6-2/TRBV6-3	many	-	TGTGCCAGCAGAATAAGAGAGACCGGGGAGCTGTTTTTT	CASRIRETGELFF
TRBJ1-5	TRBV2	medium-sized	-	TGTGCCAGCAAGAAAGGACGACAGGAGGGAGGCAATCAGCCCCAGCATTTT	CASKKGRQEGGNQPQHF
TRBJ2-1	TRBV18	many	TRBD2	TGTGCCAGCTCACCACGAGTGTCTAGCGGGGAAGGGGGTGAGCAGTTCTTC	CASSPRVSSGEGGEQFF
TRBJ2-7	TRBV3-1	many	-	TGTGCCAGCAGCCAAGGTCCAGGCGTCCGGTACTTC	CASSQGPGVRYF
TRBJ2-2	TRBV5-6	many	TRBD2	TGTGCCAGCAGCTTGTCTTTTATTTGGAAGGCTAGCGGGAGGATTAACACCGGGGAGCTGTTTTTT	CASSLSFIWKASGRINTGELFF
TRBJ2-2	TRBV23-1	many	-	TGCGCCAGCAGTCAATCCGGCCTCGGACTCCTCCACACCGGGGAGCTGTTTTTT	CASSQSGLGLLHTGELFF
TRBJ2-1	TRBV4-3	many	-	TGCGCCAGCAGCCAAGATCAAGCAGGGTTCTACAATGAGCAGTTCTTC	CASSQDQAGFYNEQFF
TRBJ2-1	TRBV29-1	many	TRBD2	TGCAGCGTTGGTCGGGGCGGGGGGGCTGGCAATGAGCAGTTCTTC	CSVGRGGGAGNEQFF
TRBJ1-2	TRBV12-3/TRBV12-4	many	TRBD1	TGTGCCAGCAGAAGGGGGCAGAATGGCTACACCTTC	CASRRGQNGYTF
TRBJ2-2	TRBV5-1	many	-	TGCGCCAGCAGCAACCGGGACTTCAACACCGGGGAGCTGTTTTTT	CASSNRDFNTGELFF
TRBJ2-1	TRBV18	few	-	TGTGCCAGCTCGGTTGGTAGCGGAGCCTACAATGAGCAGTTCTTC	CASSVGSGAYNEQFF
TRBJ1-2	TRBV18	many	-	TGTGCCAGCTCACCTCGGCAGGGCTCCGGTGGCTACACCTTC	CASSPRQGSGGYTF
TRBJ1-3	TRBV2	few	-	TGTGCCAGCAGTCCCCCGGGACAAAGGGGGGCCAACACCATATATTTT	CASSPPGQRGANTIYF
TRBJ1-1	TRBV2	many	-	TGTGCCAGCAGTGCAGGGGAGGGAACTGAAGCTTTCTTT	CASSAGEGTEAFF
TRBJ1-5	TRBV2	-	-	-	CTSIVSFGVSNQPQHFFFF
TRBJ2-1	TRBV13	many	-	TGTGCCAGCAGCTTAGCAGAATTTTATGAGCAGTTCTTC	CASSLAEFYEQFF
TRBJ2-7	TRBV18	-	-	TGTGCCAGCCGGAGGACAGACAGCTCCTACGAGCAGTACTTC	CASRRTDSSYEQYF
TRBJ2-7	TRBV20-1	many	-	TGCAGTGCTTCCGACGTGTACGAGCAGTACTTC	CSASDVYEQYF
TRBJ2-6	TRBV7-2	many	-	TGTGCCAGCAGCTTAGCGGACAGCCATGTCTCTGGGGCCAACGTCCTGACTTTC	CASSLADSHVSGANVLTF
TRBJ1-2	TRBV20-1	many	-	TGCAGTGCTCATTCCCCCGAAAAGGGCTATGGCTACACCTTC	CSAHSPEKGYGYTF
TRBJ2-7	TRBV5-1	many	-	TGCGCCAGCAGTTTAGAACCCGGGCCTCAAGTGGGGCTCTACGAGCAGTACTTC	CASSLEPGPQVGLYEQYF
TRBJ1-1	TRBV20-1	-	-	TGCAGTGCCGGCTCAGAACAGGGCCCTAACACTGAAGCTTTCTTT	CSAGSEQGPNTEAFF
TRBJ2-7	TRBV7-2	-	-	TGTGCCAGCAGCTTATTACCTGTGGGGCCAGTGGGACACGAGCAGTACTTC	CASSLLPVGPVGHEQYF
TRBJ2-3	TRBV11-2	-	-	TGTGCCAGCAGCACGTCTACACTCGGGACCTACGCCACAGATACGCAGTATTTT	CASSTSTLGTYATDTQYF
TRBJ2-7	TRBV7-3	many	-	TGTGCCAGCAGCGCACAGGCAACTAGCTCCTACGAGCAGTACTTC	CASSAQATSSYEQYF
TRBJ2-1	TRBV7-3	few	TRBD2	TGTGCCAGCAGCTTAACGACGGGCCTAGCGGGATACAATGAGCAGTTCTTC	CASSLTTGLAGYNEQFF
TRBJ2-3	TRBV7-9	many	-	TGTGCCAGCAGCTTAGTTTACGGGGGCTACACAGATACGCAGTATTTT	CASSLVYGGYTDTQYF
TRBJ2-5	TRBV19	many	-	TGTGCCAGTAGTCCGCTCCGGGAGATTAACCTCGCCGAGACCCAGTACTTC	CASSPLREINLAETQYF
TRBJ2-3	TRBV20-1	many	TRBD2	TGCAGTGCACCGAATAGACTAGCGGGAGAGCAGTCAGATACGCAGTATTTT	CSAPNRLAGEQSDTQYF